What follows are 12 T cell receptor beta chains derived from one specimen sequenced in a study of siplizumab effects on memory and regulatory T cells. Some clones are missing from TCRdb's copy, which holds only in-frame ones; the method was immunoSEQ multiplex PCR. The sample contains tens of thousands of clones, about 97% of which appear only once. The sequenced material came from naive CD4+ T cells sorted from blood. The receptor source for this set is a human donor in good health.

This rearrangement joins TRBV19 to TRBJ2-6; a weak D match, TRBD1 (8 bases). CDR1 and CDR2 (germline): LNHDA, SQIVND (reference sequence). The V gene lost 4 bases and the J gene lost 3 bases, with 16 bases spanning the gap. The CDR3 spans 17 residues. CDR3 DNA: TGTGCCAGTAGTACCGGACAGGGAGGGATTGGGGCCAACGTCCTGACTTTC. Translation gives CASSTGQGGIGANVLTF.

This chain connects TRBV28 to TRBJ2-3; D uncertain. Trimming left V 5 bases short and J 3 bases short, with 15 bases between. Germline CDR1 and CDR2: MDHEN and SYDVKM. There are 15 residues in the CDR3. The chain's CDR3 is CASSIPEETTDTQYF. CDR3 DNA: TGTGCCAGCAGTATCCCCGAAGAGACTACAGATACGCAGTATTTT.

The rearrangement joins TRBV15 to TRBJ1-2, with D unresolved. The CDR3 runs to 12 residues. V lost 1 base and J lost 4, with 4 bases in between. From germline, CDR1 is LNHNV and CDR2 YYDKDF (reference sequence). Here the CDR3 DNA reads TGTGCCACCAGCAGAGGGCGCTATGGCTACACCTTC. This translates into CATSRGRYGYTF.

The CDR3 coding sequence is TGCAGCGTTGAAGGGGCGAACACTGAAGCTTTCTTT. Translation gives CSVEGANTEAFF. This sequence joins TRBV29-1 and TRBJ1-1; D is undetermined. CDR3 size: 12 residues. The V end was cut by 1 base, the J end by 1 base, with 4 bases between. The germline V gene encodes CDR1 SQVTM and CDR2 ANQGSEA.

This CDR3 reads CSVPDRNRVNEQFF. The CDR3 DNA follows: TGCAGCGTCCCCGACAGGAACCGGGTCAATGAGCAGTTCTTC. V usage is TRBV29-1 and J usage is TRBJ2-1; D possibly corresponds to TRBD1 (6 bases). V was trimmed by 6 bases and J by 6 bases, leaving 18 bases between them. Germline V gene sequence: CDR1 SQVTM, CDR2 ANQGSEA. The CDR3 is 14 amino acids.

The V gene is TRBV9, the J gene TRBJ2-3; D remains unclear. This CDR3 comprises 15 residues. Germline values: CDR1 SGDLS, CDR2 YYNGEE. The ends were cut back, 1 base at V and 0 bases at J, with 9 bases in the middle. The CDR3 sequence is CASSVFTRSTDTQYF. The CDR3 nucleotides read TGTGCCAGCAGCGTATTCACTCGTAGCACAGATACGCAGTATTTT.

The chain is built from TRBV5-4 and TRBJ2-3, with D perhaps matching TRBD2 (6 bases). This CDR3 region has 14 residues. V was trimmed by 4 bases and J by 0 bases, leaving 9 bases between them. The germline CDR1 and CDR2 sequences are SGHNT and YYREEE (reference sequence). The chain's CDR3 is CASSAGLSTDTQYF. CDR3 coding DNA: TGTGCCAGCAGCGCGGGACTGAGCACAGATACGCAGTATTTT.

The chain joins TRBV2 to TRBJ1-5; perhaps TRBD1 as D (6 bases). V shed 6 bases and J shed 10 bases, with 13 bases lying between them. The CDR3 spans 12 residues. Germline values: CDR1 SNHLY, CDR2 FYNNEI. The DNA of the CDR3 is TGTGCCAGCAGCGGACAGATCGCCCCCCAGCATTTT. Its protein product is CASSGQIAPQHF.

In DNA, the CDR3 is TGTGCCAGCAGCTTAGGTGCAGAACGGGAAAAACTGTTTTTT. It is translated as CASSLGAEREKLFF. The rearrangement uses TRBV11-3 and TRBJ1-4; D unresolved. Germline CDR1 reads SGHNT; CDR2 reads YENEEA. This CDR3 is built from 14 residues. V was clipped by 1 base and J by 8 bases, with 11 bases between them.

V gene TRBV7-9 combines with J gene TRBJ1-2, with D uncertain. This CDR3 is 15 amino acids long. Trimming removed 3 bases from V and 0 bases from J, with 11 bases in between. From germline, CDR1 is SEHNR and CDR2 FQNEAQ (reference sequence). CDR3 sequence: CASSFSGLTNYGYTF. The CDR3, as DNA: TGTGCCAGCAGCTTTTCCGGCCTCACTAACTATGGCTACACCTTC.

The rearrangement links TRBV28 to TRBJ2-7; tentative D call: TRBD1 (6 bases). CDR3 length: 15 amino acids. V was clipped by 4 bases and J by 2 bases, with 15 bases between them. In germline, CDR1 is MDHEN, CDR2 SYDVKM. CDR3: CASSYHRVGAYEQYF. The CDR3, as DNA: TGTGCCAGCAGTTACCACAGGGTAGGAGCCTACGAGCAGTACTTC.

The CDR3 loop is CAISERGSAGYNEQFF. The CDR3, as DNA: TGTGCCATCAGTGAAAGGGGCTCGGCTGGGTACAATGAGCAGTTCTTC. The chain carries TRBV10-3 and TRBJ2-1, with D maybe TRBD1 (5 bases). This CDR3 spans 16 amino acids. Trimming cost V 3 bases and J 4 bases, with 16 bases left between them. Germline V gives CDR1 ENHRY, CDR2 SYGVKD.